The source of this T cell receptor beta chain is a study of tumor-infiltrating lymphocytes in localized non-small cell lung cancer. The method was immunoSEQ multiplex PCR; TCRdb's version includes in-frame clones alone and lacks a portion of them. The data hold approximately 21,000 clones, with approximately 80% observed a single time. The CDR3 loop spans 14 amino acids. CDR1 and CDR2 (germline): SNHLY, FYNNEI. The V end lost 7 bases, the J end lost 0 bases, and 10 bases lay between the germline ends. This TCR derives from a human donor with non-small cell lung cancer. The chain is built from TRBV2 and TRBJ1-5; no clear D gene. Sequencing input: lung tumor tissue. The CDR3 DNA reads as TGTGCCAGCACCCCGACCAATAGCAATCAGCCCCAGCATTTT. Translation: CASTPTNSNQPQHF.